A selection of T cell receptor beta chains follows, all from one sample in a study of T cell responses to AZD1222 COVID-19 vaccine. Generated by immunoSEQ multiplex PCR, the TCRdb table keeps only in-frame clones and is missing some. This sample has about 130,000 clones, with 70% to 90% found just once. The sequences come from peripheral blood, collected on day 0 of AZD1222 vaccination. The receptors were sampled from an adult in good health. CDR3s include the opening cysteine and the closing phenylalanine or tryptophan. A D gene is named only where the DNA matches it firmly. A row's size may be missing; if present it is once, few, many or a size class.

-	TRBJ1-2	TRBV5-1	TRBD1	CASSPRDSQLYYGYTF	TGCGCCAGCAGCCCCCGGGACAGCCAACTTTACTATGGCTACACCTTC
once	TRBJ2-1	TRBV7-9	TRBD1	CASSFGTGYFVSEQFF	TGTGCCAGCAGCTTTGGGACAGGGTATTTTGTCAGCGAGCAGTTCTTC
once	TRBJ1-1	TRBV5-1	-	CASNQRSGVNTEAFF	TGCGCCAGCAACCAGCGCTCCGGGGTTAACACTGAAGCTTTCTTT
once	TRBJ1-5	TRBV24-1	-	CATSDHRTLGQPQHF	TGTGCCACCAGTGACCATCGGACACTAGGGCAGCCCCAGCATTTT
-	TRBJ2-7	TRBV7-6	TRBD1	CASSLDRVREQYF	TGTGCCAGCAGCTTGGACAGGGTGCGAGAGCAGTACTTC
-	TRBJ2-1	TRBV7-2	-	CASSSIQGLGYNEQFF	TGTGCCAGCAGCAGTATACAGGGTCTAGGTTACAATGAGCAGTTCTTC
-	TRBJ1-6	TRBV2	-	CASSGGTANSPLHF	TGTGCCAGCAGTGGGGGGACCGCTAATTCACCCCTCCACTTT
-	TRBJ1-5	TRBV19	-	CASSTTGRRVGNQPQHF	TGTGCCAGTAGTACAACCGGACGCAGGGTTGGCAATCAGCCCCAGCATTTT
-	TRBJ2-3	TRBV5-6	-	CASRYGTDTQYF	TGTGCCAGCAGGTACGGTACAGATACGCAGTATTTT
-	TRBJ1-4	TRBV29-1	-	CSVRGPNEKLFF	TGCAGCGTTCGAGGGCCTAATGAAAAACTGTTTTTT
-	TRBJ2-7	TRBV18	-	CASSPIGSSYEQYF	TGTGCCAGCTCACCAATAGGTAGCTCCTACGAGCAGTACTTC
-	TRBJ2-7	TRBV28	-	CASSSRGYEQYF	TGTGCCAGCAGTTCGAGGGGGTACGAGCAGTACTTC
-	TRBJ2-5	TRBV5-1	TRBD2	CASTPGPGGQETQYF	TGCGCCAGCACCCCAGGGCCGGGGGGGCAAGAGACCCAGTACTTC
-	TRBJ1-2	TRBV19	-	CATTQGAGGYTF	TGTGCCACTACACAAGGGGCGGGAGGCTACACCTTC
-	TRBJ1-1	TRBV19	-	CASSTTGMNTEAFF	TGTGCCAGTAGTACGACAGGCATGAACACTGAAGCTTTCTTT
-	TRBJ1-2	TRBV5-6	-	CASSLLTDRRYGYTF	TGTGCCAGCAGCTTGCTGACAGATCGACGCTATGGCTACACCTTC
-	TRBJ1-5	TRBV28	-	CASSLQGWQPQHF	TGTGCCAGCAGTTTACAGGGTTGGCAGCCCCAGCATTTT
-	TRBJ2-7	TRBV29-1	-	CSARGVSYEQYF	TGCAGCGCGCGAGGGGTCAGCTACGAGCAGTACTTC
-	TRBJ1-2	TRBV28	-	CASVGADYGYTF	TGTGCCAGCGTCGGGGCAGACTATGGCTACACCTTC
-	TRBJ2-5	TRBV12-3/TRBV12-4	-	CASSGRQETQYF	TGTGCCAGCAGCGGACGACAAGAGACCCAGTACTTC
-	TRBJ1-5	TRBV25-1	-	CASSEWGGNQPQHF	TGTGCCAGCAGTGAATGGGGGGGAAATCAGCCCCAGCATTTT
-	TRBJ2-1	TRBV10-1	-	CASSEGGTLNEQFF	TGCGCCAGCAGTGAGGGGGGGACCCTAAATGAGCAGTTCTTC
-	TRBJ1-1	TRBV7-3	-	CASSLRRMNTEAFF	TGTGCCAGCAGCTTAAGACGGATGAACACTGAAGCTTTCTTT
-	TRBJ2-3	TRBV15	TRBD2	CAIRRGGGTDTQYF	TGTGCCATCAGGCGGGGGGGAGGTACAGATACGCAGTATTTT
-	TRBJ1-2	TRBV15	-	CATSLGGEMGYGYTF	TGTGCCACCAGCCTAGGGGGGGAGATGGGCTATGGCTACACCTTC
-	TRBJ2-1	TRBV27	-	CASSVASSYNEQFF	TGTGCCAGCTCGGTAGCTAGCTCCTACAATGAGCAGTTCTTC
-	TRBJ1-5	TRBV14	-	CASSQDAGIYPLYNQPQHF	TGTGCCAGCAGCCAAGATGCCGGGATCTACCCTTTATACAATCAGCCCCAGCATTTT
-	TRBJ1-1	TRBV15	TRBD1	CATSRDEGATEAFF	TGTGCCACCAGCAGAGATGAGGGGGCAACTGAAGCTTTCTTT
-	TRBJ2-7	TRBV4-3	-	CASSLQGGGGLSYEQYF	TGCGCCAGCAGCCTACAGGGGGGCGGGGGCCTGTCCTACGAGCAGTACTTC
-	TRBJ2-1	TRBV11-2	-	CASSLTYNEQFF	TGTGCCAGCAGCCTGACGTACAATGAGCAGTTCTTC
-	TRBJ1-1	TRBV6-5	-	CASSYPGTLAAFF	TGTGCCAGCAGTTACCCGGGGACCCTGGCAGCTTTCTTT
-	TRBJ1-4	TRBV11-2	-	CASSLEGGVEKLFF	TGTGCCAGCAGCTTAGAAGGGGGTGTTGAAAAACTGTTTTTT
-	TRBJ1-1	TRBV29-1	-	CSVGAANTEAFF	TGCAGCGTTGGGGCCGCGAACACTGAAGCTTTCTTT
-	TRBJ1-1	TRBV5-1	-	CASSWGTRMNTEAFF	TGCGCCAGCAGCTGGGGGACCCGTATGAACACTGAAGCTTTCTTT
once	TRBJ1-3	TRBV7-8	-	CASSFGGATAGNTIYF	TGTGCCAGCAGCTTCGGCGGCGCGACAGCTGGAAACACCATATATTTT
-	TRBJ2-1	TRBV27	-	CASSLVSGGVYNEQFF	TGTGCCAGCAGTTTAGTTTCGGGGGGCGTCTACAATGAGCAGTTCTTC
-	TRBJ2-3	TRBV29-1	TRBD2	CSLATSGTSTDTQYF	TGCAGCCTTGCGACTAGCGGGACTAGCACAGATACGCAGTATTTT
-	TRBJ2-2	TRBV10-2	-	CASSERDTGELFF	TGCGCCAGCAGTGAGCGGGACACCGGGGAGCTGTTTTTT
-	TRBJ1-1	TRBV3-1/TRBV3-2	-	CASSQAQTTVNTEAFF	TGTGCCAGCAGCCAAGCACAAACGACAGTGAACACTGAAGCTTTCTTT
once	TRBJ1-3	TRBV7-8	-	CASSFSSGSGNTIYF	TGTGCCAGCAGCTTCAGTAGCGGTTCCGGAAACACCATATATTTT
-	TRBJ2-1	TRBV11-2	TRBD2	CASSLDPGGSWGSSYNEQFF	TGTGCCAGCAGCTTAGACCCGGGGGGGTCATGGGGGAGCTCCTACAATGAGCAGTTCTTC
-	TRBJ1-1	TRBV28	-	CASSLYTQNTEAFF	TGTGCCAGCAGTTTATATACCCAGAACACTGAAGCTTTCTTT
once	TRBJ1-2	TRBV25-1	-	CASSEYAAPGVYGYTF	TGTGCCAGCAGTGAATACGCGGCCCCGGGGGTCTATGGCTACACCTTC
-	TRBJ2-7	TRBV3-1/TRBV3-2	-	CASSRAYYEQYF	TGTGCCAGCAGCCGGGCCTACTACGAGCAGTACTTC
-	TRBJ2-5	TRBV5-1	TRBD1	CASSLVQGVYSQETQYF	TGCGCCAGCAGCTTGGTTCAGGGGGTGTACTCCCAAGAGACCCAGTACTTC